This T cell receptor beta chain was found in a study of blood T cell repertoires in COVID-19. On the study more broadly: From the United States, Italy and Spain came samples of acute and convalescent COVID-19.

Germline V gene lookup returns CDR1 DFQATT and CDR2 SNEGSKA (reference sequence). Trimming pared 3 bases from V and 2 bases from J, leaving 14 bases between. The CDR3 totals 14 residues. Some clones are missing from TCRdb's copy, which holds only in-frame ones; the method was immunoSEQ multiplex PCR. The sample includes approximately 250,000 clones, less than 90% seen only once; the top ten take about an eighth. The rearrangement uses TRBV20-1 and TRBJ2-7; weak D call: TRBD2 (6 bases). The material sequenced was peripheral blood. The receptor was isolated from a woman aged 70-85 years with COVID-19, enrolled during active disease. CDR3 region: CSASPRGVPYEQYF. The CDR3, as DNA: TGCAGTGCTAGTCCACGCGGGGTCCCCTACGAGCAGTACTTC.